This T cell receptor (beta chain) derives from a study of T cells in Graves' hyperthyroidism and ophthalmopathy. Across the whole study: Peripheral blood draws took place at initial diagnosis, ahead of any treatment. Study-level points and caveats: Blood held most thyroid clonotypes expanded above 0.001 frequency. Stable hyperthyroidism and ophthalmopathy were separated using 13 V-J signatures.

This CDR3 spans 15 amino acids. With 1 base clipped from V and 4 bases from J, the junction kept 6 bases outside the gene matches. Germline CDR1 and CDR2: SGHDT and YYEEEE. Authors of the study amplified TCR beta CDR3 regions from RNA transcripts. HTBI primers drove first-round RT-PCR of the TCR CDR3. One entry per CDR3 protein results from TCRdb running MiXCR on the multiplex PCR reads. The sample shows over 300,000 distinct CDR3 sequences, approximately 14% of them seen only once. This clonotype was seen only a few times. Its matching antigen is unknown. The sample was blood. The clonotype comes from a woman in her thirties or forties with Graves' ophthalmopathy. The chain links TRBV5-6 to TRBJ2-7; TRBD2 aligns across 9 bases. This CDR3 reads CASSLIVAGVYEQYF. The CDR3 coding sequence is TGTGCCAGCAGCTTGATTGTAGCGGGAGTTTACGAGCAGTACTTC.